This TCR beta chain was obtained from a study of blood T cell repertoires in COVID-19 (TCRdb year 2020). For context, the study as a whole: The collaborator samples originated in the United States, Italy and Spain and spanned the acute and convalescent phases of COVID-19. A freely available public database, intended as a resource for researchers studying the immune response to SARS-CoV-2, is where the repertoires were released. Samples came from the ongoing ImmuneRACE study (first 160 participants) plus 1,254 subjects from 6 global collaborators. Subjects who had been exposed to COVID-19, were actively infected with it, or had recovered from it provided the deeply sampled blood TCRbeta repertoires that made up the dataset. HLA class I and class II types, where available, came from metadata supplied by the sample provider rather than from assay-based typing. A de-identified subject ID, COVID-19 status, age in years and sex were almost always included in the sample metadata. The material from the prospective study consisted of cDNA or gDNA derived from T cells, B-cell-depleted T cells, or PBMCs. Results and caveats for the whole study, not just this receptor: The amount of clinical and demographic metadata varied by source and participant and was provided uncurated.

The CDR3 spans 16 residues, from the cysteine through the phenylalanine. Only CDR3 DNA is held: 48 bases, read in frame from base 1. From the germline V gene, CDR1 is SQVTM and CDR2 is ANQGSEA. V has 3 bases trimmed and J has 8 bases trimmed; junction bases matching no gene number 10. Regarding this clone: This receptor's antigen is unknown. Base qualities were left out, and no much larger clone turns up one base away.

TCRbeta CDR3 regions were amplified from genomic DNA using the immunoSEQ Assay, a bias-controlled multiplex PCR. Turning to the authors' computational methods: Within the assay, amplification of reference gene primers was used to estimate how many nucleated cells each sample contained. To quantify the absolute abundance of each unique TCRbeta CDR3 rearrangement, sequence reads were collapsed and filtered. For each sample, productive Simpson clonality was calculated as the square root of Simpson's diversity index over productive rearrangements. As stored in TCRdb, this immuneACCESS dataset retains in-frame rearrangements with V and J assigned. A fraction of the clones does not appear; measured against another copy, unresolved V genes explain less than half of the discrepancy, and the remainder lacks a known reason. D and trimming were read from the DNA, whereas the V and J calls and clone size are those reported in that table. Present in this sample are approximately 270,000 clones, about 91% of which were seen just once. Of the sample, around 2.8% falls within the top ten clones.

Participants in the prospective study were aged about 18 to 95 years, lived in 20 to 30 United States geographic areas, and enrolled through a virtual design. Cohort assignment in the prospective study relied on participant-reported clinical history from a screening survey and a study questionnaire. Exposed participants had been in contact with someone with a PCR-confirmed or clinician-diagnosed COVID-19 case within 2 weeks of study entry. In the prospective study, whole blood, serum and a nasopharyngeal or oropharyngeal swab were collected from each participant by mobile phlebotomists. Over a roughly 2-month period, participants in the prospective study had the option of providing additional blood draws and questionnaires. Prospective study blood samples were shipped either frozen or at room temperature before DNA extraction.

The chain links TRBV29-1 with TRBJ2-4; TRBD2 matches 13 bases in the middle. Sequencing used PBMCs or T cells enriched from blood (not recorded which). The TCR originated in a man between 40 and 49 years old who had been exposed to COVID-19. CDR3 reads: CSVELELAGGPYIQYF. The sequenced DNA: TGCAGCGTTGAGCTAGAACTAGCGGGAGGGCCTTACATTCAGTACTTC.